This T cell receptor beta chain was observed in a study of blood T cells in healthy people across ages. The CDR3 totals 18 residues. V was pared by 4 bases and J by 0 bases, with 11 bases of the junction left unmatched. The germline V gene encodes CDR1 DFQATT and CDR2 SNEGSKA (reference sequence). This clonotype was seen more than once but under ten times. Combining a sample-barcoded 5' primer with a J-beta primer mix, a second PCR ran for roughly 7 to 11 cycles. TCRdb processed the 5' RACE reads anew with MiXCR; each CDR3 protein has one entry. The sample records 650,000 to 950,000 distinct CDR3 sequences, 40% to 50% being singletons.

The genes are TRBV20-1 and TRBJ2-6, with TRBD1 matching over 8 bases. What was sequenced was blood. The source of this sequence is a man between 60 and 75 years old in good health. This CDR3 reads CSATRTGLARSGANVLTF. The CDR3 nucleotides are TGCAGTGCTACCAGGACAGGGTTGGCCCGCTCTGGGGCCAACGTCCTGACTTTC.